The rows below give T cell receptor beta chains drawn from one sample of a study of T-cell reconstitution after alpha-beta-depleted transplantation in children. TCRdb passed the PCR reads through MiXCR, listing each CDR3 protein once. This sample has about 58,000 distinct CDR3 sequences, with 40% to 45% found just once. The source material was PBMCs, mostly from graft donor cells, sampled 360 days after TCRalphabeta/CD19-depleted stem cell transplant. The source is a male patient under 18 who had a stem cell transplant for acute lymphoblastic leukemia, so the T cells may come from the graft donor. Both conserved end residues are part of each CDR3. Fields, in order: clone size, V gene, J gene, D gene, CDR3 DNA, CDR3 protein. A D gene is named only where the DNA matches it firmly. Where a row states a size, it is once, few, many or the class of an expanded clone; other rows omit it.

abundance: NA
v_gene: TRBV11-2
j_gene: TRBJ2-3
d_gene: TRBD2
CDR3nt: TGTGCCAGCAGCTTATGGGTTAGCGGGTATGCCACAGATACGCAGTATTTT
CDR3aa: CASSLWVSGYATDTQYF

abundance: many
v_gene: TRBV4-3
j_gene: TRBJ1-1
d_gene: NA
CDR3nt: TGCGCCAGCAGCCTGACGAAGGGATTATCCACTGAAGCTTTCTTT
CDR3aa: CASSLTKGLSTEAFF

abundance: few
v_gene: TRBV10-3
j_gene: TRBJ1-1
d_gene: NA
CDR3nt: TGTGCCATCAGTAGCTTGGAGCTTATGAACACTGAAGCTTTCTTT
CDR3aa: CAISSLELMNTEAFF

abundance: few
v_gene: TRBV9
j_gene: TRBJ2-3
d_gene: NA
CDR3nt: TGTGCCAGCAGCGTAGAACTAGACAGCACAGATACGCAGTATTTT
CDR3aa: CASSVELDSTDTQYF

abundance: NA
v_gene: TRBV5-1
j_gene: TRBJ2-3
d_gene: TRBD2
CDR3nt: TGCGCCAGCAGCCCGAACGCGGGGGGAGATACGCAGTATTTT
CDR3aa: CASSPNAGGDTQYF

abundance: few
v_gene: TRBV6-1
j_gene: TRBJ2-2
d_gene: NA
CDR3nt: TGTGCGGCGGCGAGGAGGGTTGACGGGGAGCTGTTTTTT
CDR3aa: CAAARRVDGELFF

abundance: NA
v_gene: TRBV12-3/TRBV12-4
j_gene: TRBJ2-7
d_gene: NA
CDR3nt: TGTGCCAGCGCCAGGACTCCCTACGAGCAGTACTTC
CDR3aa: CASARTPYEQYF

abundance: few
v_gene: TRBV24-1
j_gene: TRBJ2-1
d_gene: TRBD1
CDR3nt: TGTGCCACCAGTACAGGGGGGTACAATGAGCAGTTCTTC
CDR3aa: CATSTGGYNEQFF

abundance: NA
v_gene: TRBV27
j_gene: TRBJ2-7
d_gene: NA
CDR3nt: TGTGCCAGCAGTTTCTGGCAGGGTGGAGAGCAGTACTTC
CDR3aa: CASSFWQGGEQYF

abundance: many
v_gene: TRBV24-1
j_gene: TRBJ2-3
d_gene: TRBD2
CDR3nt: TGTGCCACCAGTGATTACGCGGGAGGCCGCACAGATACGCAGTATTTT
CDR3aa: CATSDYAGGRTDTQYF

abundance: once
v_gene: TRBV4-3
j_gene: TRBJ2-7
d_gene: TRBD2
CDR3nt: TGCGCCAGCAGCCGAACGGGAGGCGGAGAGCAGTACTTC
CDR3aa: CASSRTGGGEQYF

abundance: NA
v_gene: TRBV27
j_gene: TRBJ1-2
d_gene: TRBD1
CDR3nt: TGCACCAGCAGTCCACAGGGGGACTATGGCTACACCTTC
CDR3aa: CTSSPQGDYGYTF

abundance: NA
v_gene: TRBV7-8
j_gene: TRBJ2-3
d_gene: NA
CDR3nt: TGTGCCAGCAGCTTAGGGCGACGCCCTAGCACAGATACGCAGTATTTT
CDR3aa: CASSLGRRPSTDTQYF

abundance: few
v_gene: TRBV24-1
j_gene: TRBJ2-1
d_gene: NA
CDR3nt: TGTGCCACCAGTGATTTGCCCGCCGCGGGTGAGCAGTTCTTC
CDR3aa: CATSDLPAAGEQFF

abundance: NA
v_gene: TRBV6-1
j_gene: TRBJ2-5
d_gene: TRBD1
CDR3nt: TGTGCCAGCAACTCCGACAGGGGAGAGACCCAGTACTTC
CDR3aa: CASNSDRGETQYF

abundance: NA
v_gene: TRBV10-1
j_gene: TRBJ2-1
d_gene: TRBD1
CDR3nt: TGCGCCAGCAGTGACCGGGACAGGGCCTACAATGAGCAGTTCTTC
CDR3aa: CASSDRDRAYNEQFF

abundance: few
v_gene: TRBV12-3/TRBV12-4
j_gene: TRBJ2-1
d_gene: NA
CDR3nt: TGTGCCAGCAGTTTTTCTTTTTGGGGCGGTGAGCAGTTCTTC
CDR3aa: CASSFSFWGGEQFF

abundance: NA
v_gene: TRBV20-1
j_gene: TRBJ2-7
d_gene: NA
CDR3nt: TGCAGTGCTTCCGGGACAAACTCCTACGAGCAGTACTTC
CDR3aa: CSASGTNSYEQYF

abundance: few
v_gene: TRBV7-3
j_gene: TRBJ2-3
d_gene: NA
CDR3nt: TGTGCCAGCAGCTTATCGGGAGATACGCAGTATTTT
CDR3aa: CASSLSGDTQYF

abundance: NA
v_gene: TRBV7-2
j_gene: TRBJ2-2
d_gene: TRBD2
CDR3nt: TGTGCCAGCAGCTTATGGGGGGGGACCGGGGAGCTGTTTTTT
CDR3aa: CASSLWGGTGELFF